What follows describes a single T cell receptor (beta chain). As yet, its antigen is unknown. A clone one base away is much larger, so this may be a read error. The sequenced template was RNA, covering the TCR beta CDR3 region. Scientists carried out first-round RT-PCR using HTBI primers and then a second-round multiplex PCR. TCRdb independently ran MiXCR on the multiplex PCR reads; one entry per CDR3 protein. Among almost 750,000 distinct CDR3 sequences listed, approximately 40% were seen once. The sample originates from a study of Graves' ophthalmopathy and Graves' hyperthyroidism. Where ophthalmopathy was present, donors had moderate-to-severe activity, CAS ≥3, NOSPECS ≥4 and duration under 3 months. Excluded were patients with other autoimmune diseases, uncontrolled infections, pregnancy or lactation. General observations from the study: Ophthalmopathy versus stable hyperthyroidism: 13-signature model gave just under 90% sensitivity, 81.08% specificity. The authors also found most expanded thyroid clonotypes above 0.001 frequency in blood.

The CDR3 totals 16 residues. Germline V gives CDR1 KGHDR, CDR2 SFDVKD. V is TRBV24-1 and J is TRBJ2-6, with D possibly TRBD1 on 5 matching bases. The receptor's source is an adult man with Graves' ophthalmopathy. The specimen was peripheral blood. The CDR3 sequence is CATSGLRGSGANALTF. The CDR3 nucleotides read TGTGCCACCAGTGGTCTTCGAGGCTCTGGGGCCAACGCCCTGACTTTC.